Described below is a single T cell receptor (beta chain) sequence and its context. Its antigen is still unknown. The entry originates in a study of identical twins. Overall study results and limits: Monozygotic twins shared more out-of-frame TCR alpha than recombination models predicted. Fewer insertions marked abundant cord blood beta clonotypes; young adult naive trended weakly, memory not at all. Analyses of zero insertions could be partly confounded by invariant MAIT and iNKT cells.

This CDR3 has 15 residues. Trimming stripped 0 bases from V and 3 bases from J, with 9 bases between. Germline CDR1 and CDR2: SGHRS and YFSETQ. A universal primer site was incorporated via template switching, and the cDNA contained unique molecular identifiers. TCRdb fed the 5' RACE reads into MiXCR, producing one record per CDR3 protein. The repertoire consists of around 490,000 distinct CDR3 sequences, with about 16% occurring once and the leading ten covering roughly 0.4%. These sequences were also reported in another study, on yellow fever vaccine responses in identical twins.

This chain uses TRBV5-1 with TRBJ2-2; a weak D match, TRBD1 (5 bases). The specimen was CD4+ T cells sorted from blood. This receptor was obtained from a woman between 18 and 30 years old in good health. The CDR3: CASSLAGRDTGELFF. DNA of the CDR3: TGCGCCAGCAGCTTGGCGGGCAGGGACACCGGGGAGCTGTTTTTT.